This T cell receptor beta chain was documented in a study of blood T cell repertoires in COVID-19. Study-level background: Sources were T cells, B-cell-depleted T cells, or PBMCs; the material itself was cDNA or gDNA.

The germline V gene has CDR1 LNHDA and CDR2 SQIVND (reference sequence). Trimming removed 6 bases from V and 0 bases from J, with 5 bases in between. The CDR3 totals 13 residues. In the original processing: The assay estimated nucleated cells by amplifying reference gene primers. Some clones are missing from TCRdb's copy, which holds only in-frame ones; the method was immunoSEQ multiplex PCR. V and J calls and clone size follow that table, whereas D and trimming were derived from the DNA. The table shows about 330,000 clones, with roughly 88% occurring only once. Individuals drawn from 24 US areas were about 18 to 89 years old. Cohort 3 donors counted as recovered after two negative PCRs, clearance, or resolved symptoms.

This TCR derives from a man aged 25-40 years who had recovered from COVID-19. Material: PBMCs or T cells enriched from blood (not recorded which). V usage is TRBV19 and J usage is TRBJ2-2; unclear D gene. The CDR3: CASRRTNTGELFF. The CDR3 nucleotides are TGTGCCAGTAGGAGGACGAACACCGGGGAGCTGTTTTTT.